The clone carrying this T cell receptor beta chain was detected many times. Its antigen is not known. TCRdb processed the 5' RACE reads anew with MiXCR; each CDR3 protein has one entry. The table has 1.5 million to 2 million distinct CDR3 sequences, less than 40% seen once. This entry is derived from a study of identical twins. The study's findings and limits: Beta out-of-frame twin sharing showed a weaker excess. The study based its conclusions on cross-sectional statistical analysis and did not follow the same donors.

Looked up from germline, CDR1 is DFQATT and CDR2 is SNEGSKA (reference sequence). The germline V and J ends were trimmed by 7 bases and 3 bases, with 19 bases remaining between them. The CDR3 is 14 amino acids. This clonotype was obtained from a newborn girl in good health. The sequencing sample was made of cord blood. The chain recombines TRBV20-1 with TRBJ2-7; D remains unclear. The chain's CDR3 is CSVTRVADVYEQYF. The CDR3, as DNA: TGCAGTGTTACAAGGGTAGCAGACGTCTACGAGCAGTACTTC.